The 26 T cell receptor beta chains reported below all come from one sample, sequenced in a study of blood T cells in healthy people across ages. Sample-barcoded 5' priming and a J-beta primer mix drove a second PCR of about 6 to 12 cycles. TCRdb independently ran MiXCR on the 5' RACE reads; one entry per CDR3 protein. The sample includes approximately 1.5 million distinct CDR3 sequences, roughly 30% of them seen just once. The specimen sequenced was blood. These TCRs come from a woman in her 30s in good health.

For this clonotype: One end of the junction does not line up with germline, which may come from a read error. The V and J genes are TRBV20-1 and TRBJ2-7, with TRBD2 matching over 7 bases. There are 15 residues in the CDR3. Per germline, CDR1 DFQATT and CDR2 SNEGSKA (reference sequence). The CDR3 loop reads CSAQTMLAGSCEQYF. Written as DNA, the CDR3 is TGCAGTGCTCAGACGATGTTAGCGGGCTCCTGCGAGCAGTACTTC.

Regarding this clonotype: This may stem from a read error, because a much larger clone lies one nucleotide away. This rearrangement joins TRBV5-5 to TRBJ1-2; D not resolved. Germline CDR1 and CDR2: SGHKS and YYEKEE (reference sequence). The CDR3 loop spans 13 amino acids. The CDR3 here is CVSSLVMDYGYTF. CDR3 DNA: TGTGTCAGCAGCTTGGTCATGGACTATGGCTACACCTTC.

This clonotype was counted between two and nine times. The chain recombines TRBV4-2 with TRBJ2-7; 10 nucleotides match TRBD1. The length of the CDR3 is 17 residues. V was pared by 5 bases and J by 1 base, with 11 bases of the junction left unmatched. Germline V gene sequence: CDR1 LGHNA, CDR2 YNFKEQ. CDR3 residues: CASSSIPGQGKSYEQYF. As DNA, the CDR3 is TGTGCCAGCAGCTCTATACCGGGACAGGGGAAATCCTACGAGCAGTACTTC.

This clonotype was picked up one time. The CDR3 DNA is TGCAGTGCTAGAGATGTGGAGGAAACGAACACCGGGGAGCTGTTTTTT. Translating it yields CSARDVEETNTGELFF. This chain uses TRBV20-1 with TRBJ2-2; tentative D call: TRBD2 (5 bases). CDR3 length equals 16 residues. Germline V CDR1 and CDR2: DFQATT, SNEGSKA (reference sequence). Deletions cut 0 bases from V and 0 bases from J, with 11 bases between.

The chain combines TRBV20-1 with TRBJ2-7; 9 bases match TRBD2. The CDR3 is made up of 15 amino acids. The junction had 13 bases not matched to a gene; V was cut back by 3 bases and J by 7 bases. The germline V gene encodes CDR1 DFQATT and CDR2 SNEGSKA (reference sequence). CDR3 region: CSASGDAGGPVEQYF. The CDR3 DNA reads TGCAGTGCTAGCGGTGACGCGGGAGGGCCGGTAGAGCAGTACTTC.

The CDR3 reads CSARERPHPTGELFF. As DNA, the CDR3 is TGCAGTGCTAGAGAGCGGCCGCACCCAACCGGGGAGCTGTTTTTT. The chain has TRBV20-1 and TRBJ2-2; no firm D call. Germline lookup yields CDR1 DFQATT and CDR2 SNEGSKA (reference sequence). V was trimmed by 0 bases and J by 5 bases, leaving 13 bases between them. The CDR3 contains 15 residues.

This clonotype was counted between two and nine times. The chain employs TRBV6-6 and TRBJ1-4; D is unclear. With 0 bases removed from V and 3 bases from J, the gap between germline ends came to 8 bases. Germline CDR1 and CDR2: MNHNY and SVGAGI (reference sequence). This CDR3 comprises 15 residues. CDR3 DNA sequence: TGTGCCAGCAGTTACTCGAGTCAGGCTAATGAAAAACTGTTTTTT. This sequence encodes CASSYSSQANEKLFF.

This clonotype appeared a few times. CDR3 in amino acids: CATSRDSQVRVGAFF. CDR3 nucleotide sequence: TGTGCCACCAGCAGAGACTCCCAGGTTCGAGTGGGGGCTTTCTTT. This chain joins TRBV15 and TRBJ1-1; D is ambiguous. CDR1 and CDR2 (germline): LNHNV, YYDKDF (reference sequence). The germline V and J ends were trimmed by 0 bases and 11 bases, with 19 bases remaining between them. This CDR3 region has 15 residues.

The genes are TRBV20-1 and TRBJ1-5, with 8 bases that match TRBD1. The junction had 2 bases not matched to a gene; V was cut back by 6 bases and J by 1 base. This CDR3 is built from 13 residues. Germline lookup yields CDR1 DFQATT and CDR2 SNEGSKA (reference sequence). As DNA, the CDR3 is TGCAGTGCCGACAGGGGAAGCAATCAGCCCCAGCATTTT. It codes for CSADRGSNQPQHF.

Only one count was recorded for this clonotype. The CDR3 loop reads CASSKRGQNQPQHF. Here the CDR3 DNA reads TGTGCCAGCAGCAAGAGGGGGCAGAATCAGCCCCAGCATTTT. The chain combines TRBV21-1 with TRBJ1-5; the DNA was not compared with TRBD1, the D call given in the table. TRBV21-1 is a pseudogene locus. The CDR3 totals 14 residues.

Here the CDR3 DNA reads TGTGCCAGCAGTTTAACGCCCCAAGGGTATGGCTACACCTTC. Protein: CASSLTPQGYGYTF. The chain recombines TRBV12-3 or TRBV12-4 with TRBJ1-2; D is unclear. Trimming took off 2 bases at V and 5 bases at J, with 12 bases between the two ends. CDR3 length equals 14 residues.

The chain combines TRBV28 with TRBJ2-4; D is uncertain. Gene TRBJ2-7 matches the end of the DNA better, so the J call may be wrong. The CDR3 sequence is 14 residues long. Germline V lookup: CDR1 MDHEN, CDR2 SYDVKM. For the CDR3, the DNA is TGTGCCAGCAAACGGAGCCACTTCGTCTACGAGCAGTACTTC. It specifies CASKRSHFVYEQYF.

J is TRBJ1-3 and V is TRBV30; tentative D call: TRBD1 (5 bases). CDR1 is GTSNPN and CDR2 is SVGIG in the germline V gene (reference sequence). V lost 1 base and J lost 8, with 9 bases in between. This CDR3 region has 12 residues. The CDR3 spells CAWSEWGDTIYF. As DNA, the CDR3 is TGTGCCTGGAGTGAATGGGGGGACACCATATATTTT.

The V gene is TRBV20-1, the J gene TRBJ2-3; D not resolved. CDR3 length equals 14 residues. Germline V lookup: CDR1 DFQATT, CDR2 SNEGSKA (reference sequence). Trimming removed 0 bases from V and 3 bases from J, with 10 bases in between. CDR3 sequence (DNA): TGCAGTGCTAGAGATTCAGCCCGAACAGATACGCAGTATTTT. Its protein product is CSARDSARTDTQYF.

This clonotype was counted only a few times. The J gene is TRBJ2-5, the V gene TRBV18, with D perhaps assigned TRBD1 or TRBD2 (5 bases each). The V end lost 3 bases, the J end lost 4 bases, and 18 bases lay between the germline ends. The germline CDR1 and CDR2 sequences are KGHSH and LQKENI. The length of the CDR3 is 16 residues. The DNA of the CDR3 is TGTGCCAGCTCACCGGTGACCGGGACCAGAGGAGAGACCCAGTACTTC. The encoded protein is CASSPVTGTRGETQYF.

This clonotype was counted between two and nine times. The chain has TRBV5-5 and TRBJ2-7, with 10 bases identical to TRBD1. The CDR3 runs 15 residues. V lost 4 bases and J lost 0; bases outside the gene matches: 4. Germline assignment: CDR1 SGHKS and CDR2 YYEKEE (reference sequence). For the CDR3, the DNA is TGTGCCAGCAGCCCGGGACAGGGGTTCTCCTACGAGCAGTACTTC. Protein sequence: CASSPGQGFSYEQYF.

Points on this clonotype: A read error may explain this, as a much larger clone is one base away. Here the CDR3 omits its conserved ending phenylalanine or tryptophan, so a read error is the likely source. This chain connects TRBV20-1 to TRBJ2-1, with D hard to call. CDR1 is DFQATT and CDR2 is SNEGSKA in the germline V gene (reference sequence). The CDR3 extends over 14 amino acids. V lost 2 bases and J 2 bases, leaving 10 bases between the germline ends. As DNA, the CDR3 is TGCAGTGCTAGACCTCAGGATACCTACAATGAGCAGTTCGTC. Translating gives CSARPQDTYNEQFV.

This clonotype was counted a single time. Relative to the germline gene, one junction end is altered; a read error may explain this. The chain links TRBV4-1 to TRBJ2-7, with TRBD2 matching 9 bases. The CDR3 extends over 16 amino acids. CDR1 and CDR2 from the germline V gene are MGHRA and YSYEKL. CDR3 protein: CASGQVVAGAQNEQYF. CDR3 nucleotide sequence: TGCGCCAGCGGCCAAGTGGTAGCGGGGGCCCAGAACGAGCAGTACTTC.

CDR3 DNA sequence: TGCAGTGCTAGCCTGACTGGCGGGGGCTACGAGCAGTACTTC. Protein product: CSASLTGGGYEQYF. J is TRBJ2-7 and V is TRBV20-1; TRBD2 aligns across 7 bases. CDR1 DFQATT and CDR2 SNEGSKA come from the germline V gene (reference sequence). The V segment lost 3 bases and the J segment 3 bases; nucleotides outside the gene matches: 8. The CDR3 spans 14 residues.

J is TRBJ2-1 and V is TRBV9; 16 bases are shared with TRBD2. CDR1 is SGDLS and CDR2 is YYNGEE in the germline V gene. This CDR3 spans 17 amino acids. Trimming cost V 1 base and J 8 bases; bases outside gene matches: 6. Here the CDR3 DNA reads TGTGCCAGCAGCGTAAATGTCGGGACTAGCGGGGGGGATGAGCAGTTCTTC. Amino acid sequence: CASSVNVGTSGGDEQFF. The full variable domain, its missing parts supplied by reference TRBV9 and TRBJ2-1, is DSGVTQTPKHLITATGQRVTLRCSPRSGDLSVYWYQQSLDQGLQFLIQYYNGEERAKGNILERFSAQQFPDLHSELNLSSLELGDSALYFCASSVNVGTSGGDEQFFGPGTRLTVL.

The chain has TRBV30 and TRBJ2-7; 7 bases are a match to TRBD1. The V gene's germline CDR1 is GTSNPN and CDR2 SVGIG (reference sequence). The CDR3 is made up of 14 amino acids. V dropped 5 bases and J dropped 1; count of bases not matched to a gene: 8. The CDR3 is CAWGLGTASYEQYF. For the CDR3, the DNA is TGTGCCTGGGGTTTAGGGACAGCGTCCTACGAGCAGTACTTC.

This clonotype was recorded at least ten times. At one boundary the junction diverges from the germline segment, which might be a read error. This chain joins TRBV4-2 and TRBJ2-7; TRBD1 matches at 8 bases. Germline V CDR1 and CDR2: LGHNA, YNFKEQ. The CDR3 runs to 14 residues. CDR3 in amino acids: CASSQEDRAYEQYF. Written as DNA, the CDR3 is TGCGCCAGCAGCCAAGAGGACAGGGCCTACGAGCAGTACTTC.

A note on this clonotype: The germline gene is not matched at one end of the junction; a read error may be the cause. The chain links TRBV6-1 to TRBJ2-1; 10 nucleotides align to TRBD1. The germline V gene has CDR1 MNHNS and CDR2 SASEGT. The CDR3 has 15 amino acids. The CDR3, as DNA: TGTGCCATCAGTGACCGGGACAGGGGTCGGGGGGAGCAGTTCTTC. Translating gives CAISDRDRGRGEQFF.

Remarks on this clonotype: A much bigger clone sits one base away, suggesting this may be a read error. The V and J genes are TRBV28 and TRBJ2-5; D is tentatively TRBD1 or TRBD2 (5 bases each). Between the trimmed V and J ends, which lost 6 bases and 6 bases, there was a span of 17 bases. Looked up from germline, CDR1 is MDHEN and CDR2 is SYDVKM. The CDR3 is 14 amino acids. Written as DNA, the CDR3 is TGTGCCAGCAGGTTTAGGGACGGATGGCAGACCCAGTACTTC. Its translation: CASRFRDGWQTQYF. The variable domain in full, with the rest retrieved from reference TRBV28 and TRBJ2-5, is DVKVTQSSRYLVKRTGEKVFLECVQDMDHENMFWYRQDPGLGLRLIYFSYDVKMKEKGDIPEGYSVSREKKERFSLILESASTNQTSMYLCASRFRDGWQTQYFGPGTRLLVL.

A few counts support this clonotype. The V call is TRBV20-1, the J call TRBJ2-5; TRBD2 aligns across 8 bases. Per germline, CDR1 DFQATT and CDR2 SNEGSKA (reference sequence). The CDR3 runs to 19 residues. The V segment lost 1 base and the J segment 4 bases; nucleotides outside the gene matches: 20. The CDR3 sequence: CSARVPGRVAGGAGETQYF. The CDR3 nucleotides read TGCAGTGCTAGAGTTCCGGGCAGGGTGGCGGGAGGCGCCGGAGAGACCCAGTACTTC.

This clonotype was found a few times. The CDR3: CASSLGRSTTGEQFF. The CDR3 nucleotides are TGCGCCAGCAGCTTGGGCAGAAGTACAACTGGGGAGCAGTTCTTC. The gene calls are TRBV5-1 and TRBJ2-1; unclear D gene. V dropped 0 bases and J dropped 10 bases, with 17 bases sitting between them. The CDR3 has 15 amino acids. Per germline, CDR1 SGHRS and CDR2 YFSETQ.